This TCR beta chain was profiled in a study of metastatic and nonmetastatic thyroid tumors (dated by TCRdb to the early 2020s). Study-wide context: Repertoires were compared across peripheral blood and tumor or nodule tissue samples from malignant and benign thyroid patients. Study-level results and caveats: In both blood and tumor samples, malignant tumors were reported to have significantly higher TCR beta diversity than benign nodules.

Before undergoing thyroid surgery, none of the patients had been given any kind of treatment. Using T-cell receptor beta sequencing, the researchers looked back retrospectively at clinical samples from patients, gathered between about 2012 and 2019. Of note for this clone: Its target antigen remains unknown. With a much larger clone just one base away, this may be a read error.

Counted from cysteine to phenylalanine, this CDR3 has 16 amino acids. The only DNA kept is the CDR3, 48 bases in frame from the first base. A distance of 17 bases separates the germline ends of V and J, which lose 1 base and 5 bases respectively. CDR1 LGHDT and CDR2 YNNKEL were looked up in the germline V gene (reference sequence). Libraries were built with PCR. Sequenced using an Illumina HiSeq 4000. High-throughput sequencing was used to profile the TCR beta-chain CDR3 region of each patient. In the original analysis: A classifier to discriminate distant-metastatic papillary thyroid cancer patients was built from CDR3 differences across clinicopathological groups. Repertoire diversity was assessed with the Shannon index, and tumor-blood repertoire similarity with the Morisita-Horn index. TCRdb's own reprocessing of the public reads used fastp at Q25 and MiXCR and kept productive beta chains. The V and J calls were not made by the authors but by TCRdb's processing. The sample table records roughly 89,000 clones; roughly an eighth of these occur just once. The biggest ten clones account for 7% to 10% of the sample.

The TCR comes from a female donor with papillary thyroid cancer or a benign thyroid nodule (not recorded which). Some clones in this sample may be carry-over from other donors' samples. Sample: tumor tissue. This receptor chain uses TRBV3-1 and TRBJ1-2, with the D gene call left open. The CDR3 loop reads CASSQVSLGEAYGYTF. The DNA is TGTGCCAGCAGCCAAGTTTCTCTTGGAGAAGCATATGGCTACACCTTC.